The 14 T cell receptor beta chains listed next were all sequenced from one sample in a study of Graves' ophthalmopathy and Graves' hyperthyroidism. Amplification of TCR beta CDR3 regions used RNA transcripts. HTBI primers served in a first-round RT-PCR, which a second-round multiplex PCR followed. TCRdb ran MiXCR on the multiplex PCR reads and lists one entry per CDR3 protein. The table lists 220,000 or so distinct CDR3 sequences, under 25% of them singletons. Sequenced material: peripheral blood. The receptors stem from a woman in her forties or fifties with Graves' ophthalmopathy.

Many counts were recorded for this clonotype. CDR3 sequence (DNA): TGTGCCAGCAGTTTACGATTTGGCAGGGGGTACTATGGCTACACCTTC. Translating it yields CASSLRFGRGYYGYTF. This chain links TRBV12-3 or TRBV12-4 with TRBJ1-2, with TRBD1 matching over 7 bases. The CDR3 spans 16 residues. The junction had 9 bases not matched to a gene; V was cut back by 2 bases and J by 3 bases.

The table lists this clonotype with many counts. The chain uses TRBV2 and TRBJ2-3; no clear D gene. Germline assignment: CDR1 SNHLY and CDR2 FYNNEI. The ends were cut back, 5 bases at V and 0 bases at J, with 21 bases in the middle. The CDR3 totals 18 residues. Here the CDR3 reads CASSRPLRAAASTDTQYF. Here the CDR3 DNA reads TGTGCCAGCAGTCGCCCCTTACGGGCGGCTGCTAGCACAGATACGCAGTATTTT.

This clonotype was seen at least ten times. The V call is TRBV15, the J call TRBJ1-5; no reliable D call. Trimming removed 1 base at V and 5 bases at J, with 3 bases between. The CDR3 is made up of 12 amino acids. Germline V lookup: CDR1 LNHNV, CDR2 YYDKDF (reference sequence). The CDR3 coding sequence is TGTGCCACCAGCAGAGCCCATCAGCCCCAGCATTTT. Amino acid sequence: CATSRAHQPQHF.

This clonotype was seen at least ten times. The chain couples TRBV27 to TRBJ2-5, with 8 positions matching TRBD1. V was clipped by 4 bases and J by 7 bases; unmatched bases: 5. The CDR3 is 13 amino acids. CDR1 MNHEY and CDR2 SMNVEV come from the germline V gene (reference sequence). The CDR3 region has the DNA TGTGCCAGCAGTTCGAATCAGGGGGCGACCCAGTACTTC. Amino acids: CASSSNQGATQYF.

This clonotype was recorded many times. The V call is TRBV12-3 or TRBV12-4, the J call TRBJ2-5, with 8 bases matching TRBD2. Trimming at V came to 6 bases and at J to 7 bases, leaving 16 bases not matched to a gene. CDR3 length: 16 amino acids. Written as DNA, the CDR3 is TGTGCCAGCAGCCAAACACCGGGACTAGGGGAGGGGACCCAGTACTTC. Translated: CASSQTPGLGEGTQYF.

Worth noting for this clonotype: A much larger clone lies a single base off, so this may be a read error. This chain uses TRBV13 with TRBJ1-2, with a weak D call TRBD1 (5 bases). The ends were cut back, 4 bases at V and 4 bases at J, with 16 bases in the middle. The V gene's germline CDR1 is PRHDT and CDR2 FYEKMQ (reference sequence). The CDR3 is 15 amino acids. CDR3 in amino acids: CASSYTGTGFYGYTF. CDR3 nucleotides: TGTGCCAGCAGCTACACCGGGACGGGATTCTATGGCTACACCTTC.

This clonotype was found many times. The gene calls are TRBV27 and TRBJ2-7, with 8 nucleotides matching TRBD1. V shed 4 bases and J 4 bases; nucleotides not matched to a gene: 6. The length of the CDR3 is 14 residues. The germline V gene encodes CDR1 MNHEY and CDR2 SMNVEV (reference sequence). The CDR3 DNA sequence: TGTGCCAGCAGTTACCGGGACAGGTCGTACGAGCAGTACTTC. Translating gives CASSYRDRSYEQYF.

This clonotype occurred many times. The chain uses TRBV28 and TRBJ1-1, with 7 bases fitting TRBD1. CDR1 and CDR2 from the germline V gene are MDHEN and SYDVKM. V shed 5 bases, J shed 4 bases, and the junction held 7 bases outside the gene matches. This CDR3 region has 14 residues. CDR3 bases: TGTGCCAGCAGTGTGACAGGGAGAGGCACTGAAGCTTTCTTT. Protein product: CASSVTGRGTEAFF.

This clonotype was seen at least ten times. This chain joins TRBV27 and TRBJ1-2, with D unclear. The CDR3 runs to 14 residues. Trimming took off 3 bases at V and 4 bases at J, with 12 bases between the two ends. CDR1 and CDR2 from the germline V gene are MNHEY and SMNVEV (reference sequence). The CDR3 DNA follows: TGTGCCAGCAGTTTTAACCGGGGTACCTATGGCTACACCTTC. Translation gives CASSFNRGTYGYTF.

At least ten counts were recorded for this clonotype. Likely a read error: the CDR3 ends without its conserved phenylalanine or tryptophan. The DNA is omitted, as the CDR3 cannot be located on it reliably, and the CDR3 follows TCRdb's listing. V usage is TRBV28 and J usage is TRBJ1-2. The CDR3 is made up of 8 amino acids, end residues included. Germline CDR1 MDHEN, CDR2 SYDVKM. CDR3 sequence reads: CASSPSPD.

This clonotype has just a few counts. A much larger clonotype is one base distant, so this may be a read error. The limits of the CDR3 on the DNA are not certain, so only TCRdb's listed CDR3 is given. The CDR3 region is CASSVGTGSRETLYF. The J gene is TRBJ2-5, the V gene TRBV9. Including both end residues, the CDR3 is 15 amino acids long. Germline CDR1 is SGDLS and CDR2 is YYNGEE.

This clonotype has only a few counts. V gene TRBV29-1 combines with J gene TRBJ2-1; D unresolved. The V end was cut by 6 bases, the J end by 3 bases, with 12 bases between. CDR1 and CDR2 (germline): SQVTM, ANQGSEA. The CDR3 has 13 amino acids. CDR3 nucleotide sequence: TGCAGCGTACGGACCGGGTACTACAATGAGCAGTTCTTC. Protein product: CSVRTGYYNEQFF.

This clonotype was recorded at least ten times. The J gene is TRBJ1-1, the V gene TRBV5-1; perhaps TRBD1 as D (5 bases). The CDR3 has 13 amino acids. With 0 bases removed from V and 4 bases from J, the gap between germline ends came to 7 bases. Germline assignment: CDR1 SGHRS and CDR2 YFSETQ. The DNA of the CDR3 is TGCGCCAGCAGCTTGGGGGGGGTCACTGAAGCTTTCTTT. It codes for CASSLGGVTEAFF.

The table lists this clonotype with a few counts. The chain combines TRBV15 with TRBJ2-3; 10 nucleotides match TRBD2. V lost 3 bases to trimming and J lost 0 bases; unmatched junction nucleotides: 6. In germline, CDR1 is LNHNV, CDR2 YYDKDF (reference sequence). CDR3 length: 17 residues. In DNA, the CDR3 is TGTGCCACCAGCAGCCCGGGACTAGCGACTAGCACAGATACGCAGTATTTT. Translating it yields CATSSPGLATSTDTQYF.